The clone carrying this T cell receptor (beta chain) was detected ten times or more. Its antigen is undetermined. This specimen comes from a study of neurological immune-mediated disorders. The method for making cDNA was 5'RACE, and it used 10-nucleotide random UMIs. In each sequencing run, over 180 million TCR-beta sequences were generated from 15-18 subjects. TCRdb recomputed calls from the 5' RACE reads with MiXCR, one row per CDR3 protein. The table shows 130,000 or so distinct CDR3 sequences, with roughly 3.4% occurring only once. Germline V gene data show CDR1 as DFQATT and CDR2 as SNEGSKA (reference sequence). CDR3 size: 12 residues. The V end was cut by 6 bases, the J end by 4 bases, with 10 bases between. Study-wide results and caveats: The absence of shared CDR3 amino acid sequences among expanded clones across subjects suggests private repertoires in all groups.

The specimen sequenced was PBMCs. The chain joins TRBV20-1 to TRBJ1-5; the D is unclear. The receptor was isolated from a woman in her twenties or thirties with multiple sclerosis. CDR3 DNA sequence: TGCAGTGCGCGCCGCGAGAATCAGCCCCAGCATTTT. Translating it yields CSARRENQPQHF.